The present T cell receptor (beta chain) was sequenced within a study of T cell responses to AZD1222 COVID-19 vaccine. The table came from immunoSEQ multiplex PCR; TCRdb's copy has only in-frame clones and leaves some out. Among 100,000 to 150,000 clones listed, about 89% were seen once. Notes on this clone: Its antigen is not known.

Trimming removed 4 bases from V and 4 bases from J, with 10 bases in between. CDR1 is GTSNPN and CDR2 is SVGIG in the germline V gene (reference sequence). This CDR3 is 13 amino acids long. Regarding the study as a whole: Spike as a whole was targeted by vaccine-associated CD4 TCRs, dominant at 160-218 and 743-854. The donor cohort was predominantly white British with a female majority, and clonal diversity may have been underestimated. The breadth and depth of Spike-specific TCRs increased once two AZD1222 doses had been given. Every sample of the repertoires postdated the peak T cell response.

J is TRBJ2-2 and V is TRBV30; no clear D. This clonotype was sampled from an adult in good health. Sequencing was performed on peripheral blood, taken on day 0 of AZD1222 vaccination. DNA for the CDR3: TGTGCCTGGACTCCAGTTCCCACCGGGGAGCTGTTTTTT. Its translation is CAWTPVPTGELFF.